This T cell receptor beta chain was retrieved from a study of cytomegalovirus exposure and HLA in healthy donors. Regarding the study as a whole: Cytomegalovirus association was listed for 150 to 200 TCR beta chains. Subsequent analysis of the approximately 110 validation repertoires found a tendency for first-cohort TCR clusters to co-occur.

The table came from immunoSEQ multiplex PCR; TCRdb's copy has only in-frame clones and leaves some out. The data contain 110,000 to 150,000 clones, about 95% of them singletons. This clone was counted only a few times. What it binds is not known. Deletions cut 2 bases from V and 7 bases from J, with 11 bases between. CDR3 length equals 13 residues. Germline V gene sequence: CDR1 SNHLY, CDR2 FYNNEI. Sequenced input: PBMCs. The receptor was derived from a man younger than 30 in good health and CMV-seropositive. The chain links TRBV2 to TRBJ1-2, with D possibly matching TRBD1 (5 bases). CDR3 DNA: TGTGCCAGCAGTGAAAGGGTAGGGGTTGGCTACACCTTC. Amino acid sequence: CASSERVGVGYTF.